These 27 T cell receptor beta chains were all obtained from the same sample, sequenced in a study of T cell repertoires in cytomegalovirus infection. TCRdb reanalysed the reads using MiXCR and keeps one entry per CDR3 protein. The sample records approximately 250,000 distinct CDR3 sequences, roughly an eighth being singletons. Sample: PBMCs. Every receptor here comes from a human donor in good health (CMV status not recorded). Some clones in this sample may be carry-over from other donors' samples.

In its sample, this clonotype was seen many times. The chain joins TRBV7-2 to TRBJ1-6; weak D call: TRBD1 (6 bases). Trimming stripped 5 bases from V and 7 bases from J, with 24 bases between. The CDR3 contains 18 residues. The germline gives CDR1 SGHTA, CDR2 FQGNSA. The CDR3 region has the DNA TGTGCCAGCAGCCCGGGGGCCGGGGGGGTTACCCTAAATTCACCCCTCCACTTT. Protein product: CASSPGAGGVTLNSPLHF.

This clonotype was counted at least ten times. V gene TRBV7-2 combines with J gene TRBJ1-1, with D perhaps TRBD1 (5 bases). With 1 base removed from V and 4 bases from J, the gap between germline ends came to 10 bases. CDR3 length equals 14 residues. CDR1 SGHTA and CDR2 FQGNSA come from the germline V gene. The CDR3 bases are TGTGCCAGCAGCTTAGACGGGGCGACCACTGAAGCTTTCTTT. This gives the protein CASSLDGATTEAFF.

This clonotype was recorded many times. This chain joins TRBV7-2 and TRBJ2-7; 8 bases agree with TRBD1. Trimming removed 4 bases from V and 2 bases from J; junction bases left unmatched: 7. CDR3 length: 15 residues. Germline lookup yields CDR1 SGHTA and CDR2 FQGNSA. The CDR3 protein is CASSYTGGRPYEQYF. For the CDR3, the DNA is TGTGCCAGCAGCTACACAGGGGGGAGGCCCTACGAGCAGTACTTC.

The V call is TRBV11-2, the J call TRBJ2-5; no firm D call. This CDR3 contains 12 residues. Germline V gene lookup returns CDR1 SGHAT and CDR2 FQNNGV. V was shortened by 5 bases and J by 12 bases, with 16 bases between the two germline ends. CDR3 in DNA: TGTGCCAGCAGCCTGATGGATACTAATGAGTACTTC. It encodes CASSLMDTNEYF.

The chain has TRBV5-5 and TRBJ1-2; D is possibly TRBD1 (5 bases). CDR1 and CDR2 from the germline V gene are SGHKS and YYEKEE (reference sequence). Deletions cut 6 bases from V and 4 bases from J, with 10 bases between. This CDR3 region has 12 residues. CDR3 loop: CASIGARYGYTF. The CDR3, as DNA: TGTGCCAGCATCGGGGCGCGCTATGGCTACACCTTC. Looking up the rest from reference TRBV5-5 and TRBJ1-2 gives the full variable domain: DAGVTQSPTHLIKTRGQQVTLRCSPISGHKSVSWYQQVLGQGPQFIFQYYEKEERGRGNFPDRFSARQFPNYSSELNVNALLLGDSALYLCASIGARYGYTFGSGTRLTVV.

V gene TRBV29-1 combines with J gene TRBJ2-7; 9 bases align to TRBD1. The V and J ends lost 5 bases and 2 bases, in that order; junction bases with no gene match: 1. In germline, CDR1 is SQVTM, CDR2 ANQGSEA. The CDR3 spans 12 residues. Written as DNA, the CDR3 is TGCAGCGTTCGACAGGGGGCCTACGAGCAGTACTTC. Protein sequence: CSVRQGAYEQYF.

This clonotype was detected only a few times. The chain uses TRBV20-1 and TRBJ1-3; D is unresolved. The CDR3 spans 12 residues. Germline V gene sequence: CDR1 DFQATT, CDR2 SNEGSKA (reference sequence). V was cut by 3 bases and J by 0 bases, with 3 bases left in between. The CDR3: CSASSSGNTIYF. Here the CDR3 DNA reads TGCAGTGCTAGTAGCTCTGGAAACACCATATATTTT.

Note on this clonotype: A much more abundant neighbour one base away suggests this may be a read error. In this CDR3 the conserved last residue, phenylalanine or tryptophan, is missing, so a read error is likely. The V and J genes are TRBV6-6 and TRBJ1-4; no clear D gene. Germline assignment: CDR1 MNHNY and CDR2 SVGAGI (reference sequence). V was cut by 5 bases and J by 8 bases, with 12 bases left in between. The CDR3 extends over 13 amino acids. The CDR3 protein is CASSDRSTEKLFL. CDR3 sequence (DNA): TGTGCCAGCAGTGACCGTTCGACAGAAAAACTGTTTTTA.

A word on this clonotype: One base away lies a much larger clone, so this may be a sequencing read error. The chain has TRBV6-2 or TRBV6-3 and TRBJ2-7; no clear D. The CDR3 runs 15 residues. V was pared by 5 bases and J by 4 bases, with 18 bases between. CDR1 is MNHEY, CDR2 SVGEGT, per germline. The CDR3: CASSANSRIRYEQYF. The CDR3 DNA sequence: TGTGCCAGCAGTGCCAATTCCAGGATTCGTTACGAGCAGTACTTC.

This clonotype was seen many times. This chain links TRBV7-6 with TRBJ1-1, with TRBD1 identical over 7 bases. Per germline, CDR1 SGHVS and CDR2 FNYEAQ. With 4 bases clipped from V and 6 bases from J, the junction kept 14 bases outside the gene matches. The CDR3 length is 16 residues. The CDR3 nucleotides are TGTGCCAGCAGCTGGTTTCAGGGGGTAAAAGGTGCTGAAGCTTTCTTT. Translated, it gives CASSWFQGVKGAEAFF.

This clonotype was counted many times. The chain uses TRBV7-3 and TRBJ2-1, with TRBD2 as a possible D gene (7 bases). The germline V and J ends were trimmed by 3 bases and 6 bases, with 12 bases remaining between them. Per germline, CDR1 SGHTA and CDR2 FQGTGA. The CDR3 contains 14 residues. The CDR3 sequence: CASSLRGGGNEQFF. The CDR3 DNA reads TGTGCCAGCAGCTTGAGGGGGGGCGGCAATGAGCAGTTCTTC.

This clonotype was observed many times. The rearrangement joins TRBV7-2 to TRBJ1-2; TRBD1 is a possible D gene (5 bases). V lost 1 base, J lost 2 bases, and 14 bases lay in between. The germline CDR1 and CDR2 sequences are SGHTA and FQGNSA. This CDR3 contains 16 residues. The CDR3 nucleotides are TGTGCCAGCAGCTTAGTCGTGGGGGTACGGAACTATGGCTACACCTTC. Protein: CASSLVVGVRNYGYTF.

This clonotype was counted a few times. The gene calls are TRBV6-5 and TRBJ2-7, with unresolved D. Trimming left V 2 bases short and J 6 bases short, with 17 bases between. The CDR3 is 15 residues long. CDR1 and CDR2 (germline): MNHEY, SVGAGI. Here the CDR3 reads CASSYVPLGSSEQYF. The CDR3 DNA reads TGTGCCAGCAGTTACGTCCCCCTAGGTTCGAGCGAGCAGTACTTC.

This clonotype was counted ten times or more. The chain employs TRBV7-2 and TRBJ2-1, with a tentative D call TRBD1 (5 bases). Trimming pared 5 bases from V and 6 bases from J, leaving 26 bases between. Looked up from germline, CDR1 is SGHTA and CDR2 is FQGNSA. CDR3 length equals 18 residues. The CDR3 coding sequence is TGTGCCAGCAGCCCACTGGGTAGGACACTAAGGGGTCTCAATGAGCAGTTCTTC. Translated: CASSPLGRTLRGLNEQFF. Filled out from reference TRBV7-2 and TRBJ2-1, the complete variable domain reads GAGVSQSPSNKVTEKGKDVELRCDPISGHTALYWYRQSLGQGLEFLIYFQGNSAPDKSGLPSDRFSAERTGGSVSTLTIQRTQQEDSAVYLCASSPLGRTLRGLNEQFFGPGTRLTVL.

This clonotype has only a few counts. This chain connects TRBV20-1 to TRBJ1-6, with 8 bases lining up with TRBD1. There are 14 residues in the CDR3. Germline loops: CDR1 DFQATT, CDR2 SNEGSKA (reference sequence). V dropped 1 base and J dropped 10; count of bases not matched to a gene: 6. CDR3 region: CSARATGAGSPLHF. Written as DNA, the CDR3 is TGCAGTGCTAGAGCGACAGGGGCGGGGTCACCCCTCCACTTT.

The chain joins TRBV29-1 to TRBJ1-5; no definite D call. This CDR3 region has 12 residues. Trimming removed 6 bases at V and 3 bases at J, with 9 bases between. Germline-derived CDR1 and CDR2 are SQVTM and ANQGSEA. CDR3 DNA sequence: TGCAGCGTGCGAGCCTACAATCAGCCCCAGCATTTT. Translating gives CSVRAYNQPQHF.

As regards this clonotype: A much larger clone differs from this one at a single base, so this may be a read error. In nucleotides, the CDR3 is TGTGCCAGTAGTATCGGGGCCAGTAGCTCCTACGAGCAGTACTTC. Translating it yields CASSIGASSSYEQYF. The chain has TRBV19 and TRBJ2-7, with D possibly being TRBD1 or TRBD2 (5 bases each). Trimming cost V 3 bases and J 0 bases, with 12 bases left between them. The CDR3 has 15 amino acids. CDR1 LNHDA and CDR2 SQIVND come from the germline V gene (reference sequence).

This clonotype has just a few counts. The CDR3 spells CASRGVGGEQYF. CDR3 sequence (DNA): TGTGCCAGCAGGGGCGTGGGGGGCGAGCAGTACTTC. This rearrangement joins TRBV12-3 or TRBV12-4 to TRBJ2-7, with a tentative D call TRBD2 (6 bases). This CDR3 contains 12 residues. Trimming removed 6 bases at V and 6 bases at J, with 12 bases between.

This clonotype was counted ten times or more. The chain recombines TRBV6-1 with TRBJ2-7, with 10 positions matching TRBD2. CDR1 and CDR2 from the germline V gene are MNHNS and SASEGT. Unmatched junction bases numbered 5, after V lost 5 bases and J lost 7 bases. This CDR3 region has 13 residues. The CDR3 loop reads CASSSSGREEQYF. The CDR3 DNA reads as TGTGCCAGCAGTTCGAGCGGGAGGGAAGAGCAGTACTTC.

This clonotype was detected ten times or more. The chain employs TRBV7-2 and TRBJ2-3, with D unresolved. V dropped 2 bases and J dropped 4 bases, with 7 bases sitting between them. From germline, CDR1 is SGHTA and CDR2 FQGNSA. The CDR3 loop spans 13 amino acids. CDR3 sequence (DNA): TGTGCCAGCAGCTTAAGGACGGCAGATACGCAGTATTTT. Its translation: CASSLRTADTQYF. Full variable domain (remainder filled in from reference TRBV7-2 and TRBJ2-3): GAGVSQSPSNKVTEKGKDVELRCDPISGHTALYWYRQSLGQGLEFLIYFQGNSAPDKSGLPSDRFSAERTGGSVSTLTIQRTQQEDSAVYLCASSLRTADTQYFGPGTRLTVL.

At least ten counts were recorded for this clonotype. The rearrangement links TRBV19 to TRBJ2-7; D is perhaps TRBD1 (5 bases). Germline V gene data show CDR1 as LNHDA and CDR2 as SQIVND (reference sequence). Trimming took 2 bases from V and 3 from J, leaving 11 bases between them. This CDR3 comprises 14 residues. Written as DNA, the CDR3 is TGTGCCAGTAGTATACGCCAGGGCAGCTACGAGCAGTACTTC. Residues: CASSIRQGSYEQYF.

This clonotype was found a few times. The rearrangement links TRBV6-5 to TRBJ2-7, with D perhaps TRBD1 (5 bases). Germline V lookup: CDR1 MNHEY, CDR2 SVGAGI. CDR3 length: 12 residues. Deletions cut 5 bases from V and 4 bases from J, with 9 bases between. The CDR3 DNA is TGTGCCAGCAGTGGCAGACAGTACGAGCAGTACTTC. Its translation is CASSGRQYEQYF.

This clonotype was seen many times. The DNA for the CDR3 is TGTGCCAGTAGTTCGTCTTTCCGGGACAGGGACTCAACTAATGAAAAACTGTTTTTT. Its protein is CASSSSFRDRDSTNEKLFF. The chain uses TRBV19 and TRBJ1-4, with 9 positions matching TRBD1. Per germline, CDR1 LNHDA and CDR2 SQIVND (reference sequence). This CDR3 region has 19 residues. V lost 5 bases to trimming and J lost 0 bases; unmatched junction nucleotides: 13.

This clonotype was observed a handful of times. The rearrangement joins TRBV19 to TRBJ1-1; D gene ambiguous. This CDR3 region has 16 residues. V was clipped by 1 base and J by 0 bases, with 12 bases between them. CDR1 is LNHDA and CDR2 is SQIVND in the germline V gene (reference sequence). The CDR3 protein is CASSIALWRMNTEAFF. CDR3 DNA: TGTGCCAGTAGTATAGCCCTGTGGAGAATGAACACTGAAGCTTTCTTT.

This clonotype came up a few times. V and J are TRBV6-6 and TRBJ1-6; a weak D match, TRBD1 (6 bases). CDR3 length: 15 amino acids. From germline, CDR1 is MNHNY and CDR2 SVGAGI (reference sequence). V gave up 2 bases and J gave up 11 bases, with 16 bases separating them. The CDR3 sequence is CASSYAGPQGTPLHF. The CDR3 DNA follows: TGTGCCAGCAGTTACGCCGGGCCTCAGGGGACACCCCTCCACTTT.

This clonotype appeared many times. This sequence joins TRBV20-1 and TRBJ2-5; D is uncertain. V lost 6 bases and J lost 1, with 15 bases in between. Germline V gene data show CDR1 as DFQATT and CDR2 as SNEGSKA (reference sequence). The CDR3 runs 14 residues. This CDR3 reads CSALKGRIQETQYF. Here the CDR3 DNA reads TGCAGTGCCCTTAAGGGCAGGATCCAAGAGACCCAGTACTTC.

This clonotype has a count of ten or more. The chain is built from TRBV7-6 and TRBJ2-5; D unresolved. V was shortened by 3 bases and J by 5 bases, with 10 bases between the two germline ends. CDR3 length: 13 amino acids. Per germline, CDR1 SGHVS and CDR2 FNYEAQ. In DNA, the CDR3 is TGTGCCAGCAGCTTTGGGATTGGCGAGACCCAGTACTTC. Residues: CASSFGIGETQYF.